Below, 24 T cell receptor beta chains from the same sample are listed, as sequenced in a study of CD4+ T cells in melanoma (dated by TCRdb to between 2021 and 2024). The library relied on the immunoSEQ multiplex PCR assay. The immuneACCESS repertoire file appears here via TCRdb, limited to in-frame rearrangements. These files lack a portion of the clones; in checked studies, under half of the deficit traces to unresolved V genes, and the cause of the others is not known. The sample data list a few thousand clones, and 50% to 75% of these were observed just once. The biggest ten clones account for about 26% of the sample. Sequenced: cells from a culture (not recorded whether cultured in vitro). These receptors originate from a human donor with melanoma.

This clone was detected only a few times. The rearrangement joins TRBV27 to TRBJ2-5, with 9 bases lining up with TRBD1. This CDR3 comprises 12 residues. V dropped 7 bases and J dropped 5; count of bases not matched to a gene: 2. Germline CDR1 and CDR2: MNHEY and SMNVEV (reference sequence). CDR3 amino acids: CASNGQGETQYF. The CDR3 nucleotides read TGTGCCAGCAACGGACAGGGGGAGACCCAGTACTTC.

The CDR3: CASSYTVGTGEQYF. The DNA of the CDR3 is TGTGCCAGCAGTTACACGGTGGGAACGGGCGAGCAGTACTTC. The chain combines TRBV6-5 with TRBJ2-7; D remains unclear. The CDR3 has 14 residues. CDR1 is MNHEY and CDR2 is SVGAGI in the germline V gene. The ends were cut back, 2 bases at V and 6 bases at J, with 14 bases in the middle.

This clone has a single count. The chain joins TRBV4-3 to TRBJ2-7; the D gene is possibly TRBD1 (6 bases). V lost 1 base and J lost 4, with 14 bases in between. CDR1 and CDR2 (germline): LGHNA, YSLEER. The CDR3 is made up of 15 amino acids. In nucleotides, the CDR3 is TGCGCCAGCAGCCAAGCGACAGGAAGGGGATACGAGCAGTACTTC. It specifies CASSQATGRGYEQYF.

This clone was seen only a few times. The rearrangement links TRBV18 to TRBJ1-2; 7 nucleotides align to TRBD1. The CDR3 is 13 amino acids. Germline CDR1 and CDR2: KGHSH and LQKENI. V was clipped by 6 bases and J by 3 bases; unmatched bases: 4. Written as DNA, the CDR3 is TGTGCCAGCTCTCCCGGGACAGACTATGGCTACACCTTC. Translating gives CASSPGTDYGYTF.

The chain is built from TRBV11-1 and TRBJ2-5; D is ambiguous. Between the trimmed V and J ends, which lost 1 base and 1 base, there was a span of 7 bases. The CDR3 sequence is 14 residues long. CDR1 and CDR2 (germline): SGHAT, FQDESV (reference sequence). DNA of the CDR3: TGTGCCAGCAGCTTAGGACAACGCCAAGAGACCCAGTACTTC. Its translation: CASSLGQRQETQYF. Complete variable domain (other parts from reference TRBV11-1 and TRBJ2-5): EAEVAQSPRYKITEKSQAVAFWCDPISGHATLYWYRQILGQGPELLVQFQDESVVDDSQLPKDRFSAERLKGVDSTLKIQPAELGDSAMYLCASSLGQRQETQYFGPGTRLLVL.

This clone was detected only once. CDR3 sequence reads: CASSRDGNYNEQFF. The DNA of the CDR3 is TGTGCCAGCAGTCGCGACGGGAACTACAATGAGCAGTTCTTC. V gene TRBV6-2 or TRBV6-3 combines with J gene TRBJ2-1; possible D gene TRBD2, 5 bases. Germline lookup yields CDR1 MNHEY and CDR2 SVGEGT. The CDR3 contains 14 residues. Trimming pared 5 bases from V and 3 bases from J, leaving 11 bases between.

In this sample, this clone turned up a few times. This rearrangement joins TRBV7-9 to TRBJ1-6, with D possibly TRBD1 on 5 matching bases. Between the trimmed V and J ends, which lost 8 bases and 9 bases, there was a span of 14 bases. The germline V gene has CDR1 SEHNR and CDR2 FQNEAQ (reference sequence). The CDR3 is made up of 13 amino acids. The chain's CDR3 is CASAAGNGSPLHF. The DNA for the CDR3 is TGTGCCAGCGCGGCAGGGAATGGTTCACCCCTCCACTTT.

CDR3 bases: TGTGCCAGCAGTTACATCAGTCCGCGGGGCTACGAGCAGTACTTC. Amino acid sequence: CASSYISPRGYEQYF. J is TRBJ2-7 and V is TRBV6-5; a possible D gene is TRBD2 (6 bases). This CDR3 has 15 residues. CDR1 and CDR2 (germline): MNHEY, SVGAGI. Deletions cut 2 bases from V and 3 bases from J, with 14 bases between.

The chain combines TRBV10-3 with TRBJ2-2, with 7 positions matching TRBD2. Germline-derived CDR1 and CDR2 are ENHRY and SYGVKD. The CDR3 consists of 14 residues. V dropped 10 bases and J dropped 3; count of bases not matched to a gene: 8. The CDR3 DNA reads as TGTGCCACAATGGGGGGGGTCGACACCGGGGAGCTGTTTTTT. Translating gives CATMGGVDTGELFF.

Written as DNA, the CDR3 is TGTGCCAGCAGTCCCACTCTGGGGTACACTGAAGCTTTCTTT. Amino acids: CASSPTLGYTEAFF. The chain carries TRBV28 and TRBJ1-1; no firm D call. The CDR3 covers 14 residues. V was clipped by 5 bases and J by 3 bases, with 13 bases between them. Germline CDR1 MDHEN, CDR2 SYDVKM.

The CDR3 DNA is TGCAGCGTTGAACCCCCGCCTACGTTGTGGCAGGGACAGGCCGTCTCCTACGAGCAGTACTTC. Amino acid sequence: CSVEPPPTLWQGQAVSYEQYF. V usage is TRBV29-1 and J usage is TRBJ2-7, with 8 bases identical to TRBD1. CDR1 is SQVTM and CDR2 is ANQGSEA in the germline V gene. The length of the CDR3 is 21 residues. The V segment lost 2 bases and the J segment 0 bases; nucleotides outside the gene matches: 24.

V gene TRBV27 combines with J gene TRBJ2-1; D perhaps matches TRBD2 (6 bases). CDR1 MNHEY and CDR2 SMNVEV come from the germline V gene (reference sequence). This CDR3 is built from 17 residues. V lost 0 bases and J 7 bases, leaving 19 bases between the germline ends. CDR3 sequence reads: CASSLSSDWRGENEQFF. In DNA, the CDR3 is TGTGCCAGCAGTTTATCGAGCGATTGGCGGGGTGAAAATGAGCAGTTCTTC.

This clone is medium-sized (0.01 to 0.1%) within its sample. This rearrangement joins TRBV7-2 to TRBJ2-3; perhaps TRBD1 as D (6 bases). The CDR3 consists of 14 residues. From germline, CDR1 is SGHTA and CDR2 FQGNSA. Trimming removed 5 bases at V and 8 bases at J, with 17 bases between. CDR3 nucleotides: TGTGCCAGCAGCACTCCACTCCAGGGGTTTACGCAGTATTTT. Translation: CASSTPLQGFTQYF.

The rearrangement links TRBV3-1 (or the pseudogene TRBV3-2) to TRBJ1-6; 9 positions match TRBD1. The ends lost 4 bases at V and 9 bases at J; junction bases unmatched: 4. Germline V gene sequence: CDR1 LGHDT, CDR2 YNNKEL (reference sequence). The CDR3 spans 14 residues. The CDR3: CASSPDRGGSPLHF. CDR3 nucleotides: TGTGCCAGCAGCCCAGACAGGGGGGGTTCACCCCTCCACTTT.

The rearrangement joins TRBV4-2 to TRBJ1-1, with a possible D match to TRBD1 (5 bases). This CDR3 spans 18 amino acids. Germline V gene sequence: CDR1 LGHNA, CDR2 YNFKEQ. V was pared by 4 bases and J by 3 bases, with 24 bases between. The CDR3: CASSLTTGGRVWDTEAFF. CDR3 DNA: TGTGCCAGCAGCCTCACAACTGGGGGAAGGGTTTGGGACACTGAAGCTTTCTTT.

This sequence joins TRBV28 and TRBJ1-2; D gene unclear. The CDR3 is made up of 14 amino acids. With 5 bases removed from V and 0 bases from J, the gap between germline ends came to 10 bases. Germline CDR1 and CDR2: MDHEN and SYDVKM. CDR3 in amino acids: CASSIQKANYGYTF. DNA of the CDR3: TGTGCCAGCAGTATACAGAAAGCTAACTATGGCTACACCTTC.

The sample holds a few counts of this clone. The chain joins TRBV4-3 to TRBJ2-7; D is possibly TRBD1 (6 bases). This CDR3 contains 14 residues. In germline, CDR1 is LGHNA, CDR2 YSLEER. Between the trimmed V and J ends, which lost 0 bases and 3 bases, there was a span of 9 bases. The CDR3 DNA reads TGCGCCAGCAGCCAAGATAAACAGGGCTACGAGCAGTACTTC. Translation: CASSQDKQGYEQYF.

The chain links TRBV7-9 to TRBJ2-1; D remains unclear. From germline, CDR1 is SEHNR and CDR2 FQNEAQ (reference sequence). The ends were cut back, 5 bases at V and 8 bases at J, with 10 bases in the middle. The CDR3 extends over 12 amino acids. Here the CDR3 reads CASSINADEQFF. As DNA, the CDR3 is TGTGCCAGCAGCATTAATGCCGATGAGCAGTTCTTC.

This clone is deemed medium-sized. This chain joins TRBV2 and TRBJ2-1; D gene unclear. V lost 6 bases, J lost 8 bases, and 8 bases lay in between. The CDR3 contains 11 residues. Germline assignment: CDR1 SNHLY and CDR2 FYNNEI. The chain's CDR3 is CASSPLYEQFF. CDR3 coding DNA: TGTGCCAGCAGCCCATTATATGAGCAGTTCTTC.

The CDR3 DNA reads TGCAGCGCTGACGTAGTCACTGAAGCTTTCTTT. Amino acids: CSADVVTEAFF. The chain carries TRBV29-1 and TRBJ1-1; unclear D gene. The V gene lost 7 bases and the J gene lost 4 bases, with 10 bases spanning the gap. Germline values: CDR1 SQVTM, CDR2 ANQGSEA. The CDR3 extends over 11 amino acids. Full variable domain (missing parts from reference TRBV29-1 and TRBJ1-1): SAVISQKPSRDICQRGTSLTIQCQVDSQVTMMFWYRQQPGQSLTLIATANQGSEATYESGFVIDKFPISRPNLTFSTLTVSNMSPEDSSIYLCSADVVTEAFFGQGTRLTVV.

This clone was observed a few times. The rearrangement uses TRBV19 and TRBJ2-3; D may be TRBD1 or TRBD2 (5 bases each). The ends were cut back, 1 base at V and 2 bases at J, with 7 bases in the middle. The germline V gene encodes CDR1 LNHDA and CDR2 SQIVND (reference sequence). The CDR3 totals 14 residues. DNA of the CDR3: TGTGCCAGTAGTATAGTGGGGGACACAGATACGCAGTATTTT. Its protein product is CASSIVGDTDTQYF.

V usage is TRBV11-2 and J usage is TRBJ2-2, with TRBD2 matching over 10 bases. There are 16 residues in the CDR3. Germline-derived CDR1 and CDR2 are SGHAT and FQNNGV. Trimming cost V 4 bases and J 1 base; bases outside gene matches: 3. CDR3 DNA sequence: TGTGCCAGCAGCTCGGGACTAGCGAAGAACACCGGGGAGCTGTTTTTT. Translation: CASSSGLAKNTGELFF.

The chain uses TRBV12-2 and TRBJ1-3; TRBD1 is the table's D call, not checked against the DNA. TRBV12-2 is flagged as a pseudogene. The CDR3 sequence is 15 residues long. CDR3 protein: CASRSSYSSGNTIYF. CDR3 sequence (DNA): TGTGCAAGTCGCTCCTCATACAGCTCTGGAAACACCATATATTTT.

Sample share makes this clone medium-sized (0.01 to 0.1%). The chain is built from TRBV6-5 and TRBJ1-1; D is perhaps TRBD1 (5 bases). From germline, CDR1 is MNHEY and CDR2 SVGAGI. Trimming took 5 bases from V and 6 from J, leaving 16 bases between them. The CDR3 is 14 residues long. DNA of the CDR3: TGTGCCAGCAGTCTTAACCCAGGGACCGCTGAAGCTTTCTTT. As protein: CASSLNPGTAEAFF.